The TCR beta chain described here comes from a study of identifying expanded T cells in peripheral blood. Points from the study as a whole: Clone count variance between approximately two-week samples rose with total template count. Differentially abundant clones: about 1.3 between replicates, just under 17 at 2 to 3 weeks, approximately 18 at four.

Healthy donors had no documented immune events, such as infections, while sampled. Repertoires were generated with immunoSEQ multiplex PCR, while TCRdb's copy carries only in-frame clones and drops some. The sample holds 110,000 or so clones; 88% are singletons and the top ten take 7.5% to 9.5%. For this clone: Its target is unknown.

Sequences were obtained from blood. The clonotype comes from a person aged 18-70 years in good health.

CDR3 DNA: TGTGCCAGCTCACTGGGATTAGCTGAAGCTTTCTTT. It is translated as CASSLGLAEAFF. The rearrangement links TRBV18 to TRBJ1-1; D gene uncertain. CDR1 and CDR2 from the germline V gene are KGHSH and LQKENI. This CDR3 is 12 amino acids long. V was clipped by 4 bases and J by 6 bases, with 9 bases between them.